These 3 T cell receptor beta chains share one sample of origin, sequenced in a study of shared clonotypes between healthy human individuals. The data were produced by immunoSEQ multiplex PCR, yet TCRdb's version contains in-frame clones alone and is incomplete. The sample lists approximately 2.5 million clones, approximately 93% occurring once. The sample consisted of naive CD4+ T cells from PBMCs. Stated subset: CD45RA+ positively selected. The receptor set was obtained from a man between 18 and 29 years old in good health. Some clones in this sample may be carry-over from other donors' samples.

This chain connects TRBV10-3 to TRBJ2-7; 8 positions match TRBD1. There are 14 residues in the CDR3. Trimming removed 4 bases from V and 2 bases from J; junction bases left unmatched: 4. Germline V lookup: CDR1 ENHRY, CDR2 SYGVKD. CDR3 nucleotides: TGTGCCATCAGTGCCGTCAGGGGGCCCTACGAGCAGTACTTC. Amino acid sequence: CAISAVRGPYEQYF.

CDR3 sequence (DNA): TGTGCCTGGTTTGGCGGACTGTCCTCTGGAAACACCATATATTTT. Translated: CAWFGGLSSGNTIYF. This chain joins TRBV30 and TRBJ1-3, with D hard to call. The CDR3 consists of 15 residues. Germline lookup yields CDR1 GTSNPN and CDR2 SVGIG (reference sequence). The ends were cut back, 5 bases at V and 0 bases at J, with 14 bases in the middle.

The chain uses TRBV7-3 and TRBJ1-4, with 8 bases matching TRBD1. Trimming cost V 5 bases and J 6 bases; bases outside gene matches: 8. Germline V gives CDR1 SGHTA, CDR2 FQGTGA. CDR3 size: 15 residues. CDR3 sequence (DNA): TGTGCCAGCAGCCCCACAGGGGGAGATCATGAAAAACTGTTTTTT. This translates into CASSPTGGDHEKLFF.